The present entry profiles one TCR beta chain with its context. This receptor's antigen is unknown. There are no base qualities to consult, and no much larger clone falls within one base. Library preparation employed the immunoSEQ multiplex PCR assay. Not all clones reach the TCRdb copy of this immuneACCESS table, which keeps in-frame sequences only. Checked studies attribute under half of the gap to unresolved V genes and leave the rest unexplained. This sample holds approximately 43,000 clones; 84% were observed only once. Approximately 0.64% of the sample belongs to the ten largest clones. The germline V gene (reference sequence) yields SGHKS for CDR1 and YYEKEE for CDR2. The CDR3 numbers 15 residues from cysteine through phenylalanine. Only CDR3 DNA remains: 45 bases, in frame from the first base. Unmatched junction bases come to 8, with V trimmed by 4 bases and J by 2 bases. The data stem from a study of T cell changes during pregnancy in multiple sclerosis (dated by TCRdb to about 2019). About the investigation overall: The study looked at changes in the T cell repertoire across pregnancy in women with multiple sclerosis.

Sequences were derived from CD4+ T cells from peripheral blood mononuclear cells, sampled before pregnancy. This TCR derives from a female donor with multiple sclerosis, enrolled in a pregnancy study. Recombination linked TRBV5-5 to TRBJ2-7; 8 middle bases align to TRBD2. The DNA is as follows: TGTGCCAGCAGCCCCGGGGGGGCGTTGACCTACGAGCAGTACTTC. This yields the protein CASSPGGALTYEQYF.